This T cell receptor beta chain was retrieved from a study of shared clonotypes between healthy human individuals (dated by TCRdb to 2018 to 2020). For the study in its entirety: Three men and a couple of women, aged 18 to 49 years, made up the cohort. Per donor, leukapheresis produced somewhere between about 0.8 and 9 billion PBMCs. Libraries were prepared and TCR repertoires were sequenced by different laboratories using diverse techniques, in order to increase sequencing depth and limit assay-specific biases. To estimate repertoire size and how much clonotype sharing occurs between individuals, the study deeply sequenced the blood TCR repertoires of roughly 5 healthy adults. For each donor, three plates each were used for CD4 naive and CD4 memory, two plates were used for CD8 naive, and one plate was used for CD8 memory.

Using the deep immunoSEQ assay, multiplex PCR amplified TCR CDR3 regions from genomic DNA. Genomic DNA extracted from each cell subset was distributed evenly over all wells of several immunoSEQ 96-well plates, and each plate served as one replicate. For sorted subsets, each replicate PCR was loaded with about 0.2 ug genomic DNA, equivalent to roughly 30,000 T cell genomes. The purified libraries were quantified using a Qubit 3.0 fluorometer, sized with a Bioanalyzer 2100, and then quantified again using the KAPA Library Quantification kit. Each immunoSEQ 96-well plate was sequenced on its own single-read 150-cycle Illumina NextSeq 550 flow cell. The original pipeline was this. The immunoSEQ output contained only junctional sequences without quality scores, so filtering could not match that applied to full-length reads. Sequences were annotated with PyIR, a Python wrapper for IgBLAST v1.9, and V/J genes and CDR3 were assigned using IMGT germline references. Any read was removed if the V/J assignment was weak (E-value above 1e-6), the CDR3 was missing, or the read contained stop codons, out-of-frame junctions, or ambiguous translated residues. A V3J clonotype was defined by an identical inferred V gene, J gene, and CDR3 amino acid sequence. Percentage overlap between repertoires was calculated by dividing the number of shared unique clonotypes by the size of the smaller repertoire. Repertoire richness was assessed with RTK rarefaction, the Chao1 estimator, and Recon v2.1 estimates of unobserved clonotypes. For all TCRbeta clonotypes obtained by the gDNA method from a few donors, generation probabilities were computed with OLGA. TCRdb took this table from immuneACCESS and kept in-frame rearrangements with V and J called. Such tables lack part of the clones; where checked against another copy, unresolved V genes explain under half of the gap, and the rest is unexplained. V and J calls and clone size are those listed in that table; D and trimming were worked out from the DNA. The sample records roughly 2.2 million clones, more than 85% of which are singletons. The ten top clones hold 0.35% to 0.45% of the sample.

Donors were healthy HIV-negative adults with no recently reported acute infections or vaccinations. Every donor was a Caucasian adult residing in Nashville, Tennessee, USA. CD4+ T cells were enriched through magnetic negative selection, after which naive cells were positively selected on CD45RA and the remaining negative fraction served as the memory subset. After blood collection by leukapheresis, PBMCs were isolated using Ficoll-Histopaque density gradient centrifugation and then cryopreserved in the vapor phase of liquid nitrogen. Analytical flow cytometry was used to check the purity and quantity of every magnetically sorted T cell population. From each sorted fraction, genomic DNA was isolated and quantified by UV absorbance on a Nanodrop 2000c. The investigation overall reported the following: Because the study included only a small number of donors, the genetic and exposure-history diversity represented was limited. Compared with non-shared clonotypes, clonotypes shared by all four sorted-subset donors had higher generation probabilities. When a few donors were compared, the shared fraction of clonotypes was about 5.2% for naive CD4, approximately 3.5% for naive CD8, 2.3% for memory CD4, and approximately 0.4% for memory CD8. Sampling was limited to blood, and TCR repertoires in tissue likely differ from TCR repertoires in blood. Pairwise subsampling led to the expectation that sequencing depth would affect the degree of clonotype sharing among donors. Rarefaction of sorted-subset datasets indicated incomplete sequencing despite the large sequencing depth. Larger estimated clonotype richness was generally found for naive subsets than for memory subsets.

A distance of 14 bases separates the germline ends of V and J, which lose 0 bases and 8 bases respectively. Inclusive of the bounding cysteine and phenylalanine, the CDR3 is 14 residues long. The only DNA kept is the CDR3, 42 bases in frame from the first base. CDR1 and CDR2 (GTSNPN, SVGIG) derive from the germline V gene (reference sequence). Concerning this clone itself: The antigen it recognizes is unknown. One base away there is no much larger clone; base qualities are not given.

This receptor was taken from a man in his late teens or twenties in good health. Some clones in this sample may be carry-over from other donors' samples. In this chain, TRBV30 is recombined with TRBJ2-1, with no D gene named confidently. Sequencing was carried out using naive CD4+ T cells from PBMCs. What the cell subset or site label conveys for this sample: CD45RA+ positively selected. The nucleotide sequence reads as follows: TGTGCCTGGAGTGTACCTCGCCGAAGGGATGAGCAGTTCTTC. The translation is CAWSVPRRRDEQFF.